Listed below are T cell receptor beta chains from one sample, sequenced in a study of shared clonotypes between healthy human individuals. Method: immunoSEQ multiplex PCR; TCRdb's copy keeps in-frame clones and lacks some. Of roughly 1,100,000 clones in the sample, around 76% were seen once. Sequencing input: memory CD4+ T cells sorted from blood. These receptors were obtained from a young man in good health. Both conserved end residues are part of each CDR3. A D gene is named only where the DNA matches it firmly. Only some rows state a clone size, as once, few, many or a class for expanded clones.

J gene	clone size	D gene	V gene	CDR3 protein	CDR3 DNA
TRBJ1-2	.	.	TRBV30	CAWSVQGLNGYTF	TGTGCCTGGAGTGTGCAGGGGCTAAATGGCTACACCTTC
TRBJ2-1	.	.	TRBV5-1	CASSLGGGPGSYNEQFF	TGCGCCAGCAGCTTGGGCGGGGGCCCTGGCTCCTACAATGAGCAGTTCTTC
TRBJ1-2	.	.	TRBV6-5	CASKEEKGLNYGYTF	TGTGCCAGCAAAGAAGAGAAGGGCCTCAACTATGGCTACACCTTC
TRBJ2-5	.	.	TRBV5-1	CASSADTPTARETQYF	TGCGCCAGCAGCGCCGACACACCAACGGCTAGGGAGACCCAGTACTTC
TRBJ1-2	many	.	TRBV29-1	CSVGTGTIASYGYTF	TGCAGCGTTGGTACCGGGACGATTGCGTCCTATGGCTACACCTTC
TRBJ1-5	.	.	TRBV5-5	CASSTLGHTNQPQHF	TGTGCCAGCAGCACGTTGGGGCATACCAATCAGCCCCAGCATTTT
TRBJ2-7	few	.	TRBV5-1	CASSLTAGQAYEQYF	TGCGCCAGCAGCTTGACAGCGGGCCAAGCCTACGAGCAGTACTTC
TRBJ1-2	.	TRBD1	TRBV29-1	CSVETGGASGYTF	TGCAGCGTTGAAACAGGGGGCGCGAGTGGCTACACCTTC
TRBJ2-1	.	TRBD1	TRBV7-2	CASSTRTGKFYNEQFF	TGTGCCAGCAGCACTCGGACAGGGAAGTTCTACAATGAGCAGTTCTTC
TRBJ1-1	.	.	TRBV27	CASSLWIEAFF	TGTGCCAGCAGTTTATGGATTGAAGCTTTCTTT
TRBJ2-1	.	TRBD1	TRBV6-5	CASSYSSTGIFEQFF	TGTGCCAGCAGTTACTCATCGACAGGGATATTCGAGCAGTTCTTC
TRBJ2-5	once	.	TRBV21-1	CASTVESRETQYF	TGTGCCAGCACGGTAGAGTCAAGAGAGACCCAGTACTTC
TRBJ2-5	.	.	TRBV19	CASKYGETQYF	TGTGCCAGTAAATACGGGGAGACCCAGTACTTC
TRBJ2-2	.	.	TRBV6-1	CASSEKWGPGELFF	TGTGCCAGCAGTGAAAAATGGGGCCCCGGGGAGCTGTTTTTT
TRBJ1-2	.	.	TRBV6-6	CASSYPRDEANYGYTF	TGTGCCAGCAGTTACCCGCGGGACGAAGCTAACTATGGCTACACCTTC
TRBJ1-1	.	TRBD1	TRBV18	CASSPMSGTVVTEAFF	TGTGCCAGCTCACCGATGTCCGGGACAGTGGTGACTGAAGCTTTCTTT
TRBJ1-6	.	.	TRBV5-6	CASSFGAPGSPLHF	TGTGCCAGCAGTTTTGGGGCGCCTGGCTCACCCCTCCACTTT
TRBJ2-3	.	TRBD2	TRBV14	CASSQPGGTDTQYF	TGTGCCAGCAGCCAACCGGGAGGTACAGATACGCAGTATTTT
TRBJ2-3	.	TRBD1	TRBV5-1	CASSFTGGSDTQYF	TGCGCCAGCAGCTTTACAGGGGGTTCAGATACGCAGTATTTT
TRBJ1-1	.	.	TRBV14	CASSRGDFNTEAFF	TGTGCCAGCAGCAGGGGGGATTTTAACACTGAAGCTTTCTTT
TRBJ2-3	.	TRBD1	TRBV5-4	CASSLDRGLDTQYF	TGTGCCAGCAGCTTGGACAGGGGGTTGGATACGCAGTATTTT
TRBJ2-7	.	TRBD1	TRBV5-6	CASSLAGQGAYEQYF	TGTGCCAGCAGCTTGGCTGGACAGGGGGCCTACGAGCAGTACTTC
TRBJ2-3	.	TRBD1	TRBV13	CASSPPPGQGEDTQYF	TGTGCCAGCAGTCCACCCCCGGGACAGGGGGAGGATACGCAGTATTTT
TRBJ1-6	few	TRBD1	TRBV6-4	CASSADRAGNSPLHF	TGTGCCAGCAGTGCGGACAGGGCAGGGAATTCACCCCTCCACTTT